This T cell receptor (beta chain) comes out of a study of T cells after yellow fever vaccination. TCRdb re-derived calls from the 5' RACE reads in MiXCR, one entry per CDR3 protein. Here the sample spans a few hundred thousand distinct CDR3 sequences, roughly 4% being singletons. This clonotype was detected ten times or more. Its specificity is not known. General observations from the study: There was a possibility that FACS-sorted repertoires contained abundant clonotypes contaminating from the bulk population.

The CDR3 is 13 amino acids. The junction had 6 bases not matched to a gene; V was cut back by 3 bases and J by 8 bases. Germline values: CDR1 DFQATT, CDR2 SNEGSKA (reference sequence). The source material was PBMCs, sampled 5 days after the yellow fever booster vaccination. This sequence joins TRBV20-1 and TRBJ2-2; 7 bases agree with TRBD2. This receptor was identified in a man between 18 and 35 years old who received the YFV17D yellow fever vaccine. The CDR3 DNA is TGCAGTGCTAGTCCCTCCGGGAGGGGGGAGCTGTTTTTT. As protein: CSASPSGRGELFF.